This TCR beta chain was sequenced for a study of CD8 T cells in Susac syndrome. Looked up from germline, CDR1 is LGHNA and CDR2 is YSLEER. CDR3 size: 15 residues. V was trimmed by 0 bases and J by 3 bases, leaving 12 bases between them. With random hexamers, 0.5 to 1 ug RNA was reverse transcribed. An immunoSEQ multiplex PCR generated amplified TCR beta CDR3 products spanning 54 Vbeta and 13 Jbeta. TCRdb independently ran MiXCR on the immunoSEQ multiplex PCR reads; one entry per CDR3 protein. Among more than 65,000 distinct CDR3 sequences listed, about 94% were seen once. Sequencing targeted TCR beta in blood CD8+ and CD4+ T cells. Both CD4+ and CD8+ T cells were negatively isolated, and TEMRA cells underwent FACS enrichment.

The chain employs TRBV4-3 and TRBJ2-7, with a possible D match to TRBD1 (5 bases). This TCR was sampled from a human donor with multiple sclerosis. Sequences were obtained from CD8+ T cells from PBMCs. Here the CDR3 reads CASSQDPGMYYEQYF. Here the CDR3 DNA reads TGCGCCAGCAGCCAAGATCCAGGGATGTACTACGAGCAGTACTTC.